The sequence of this T cell receptor beta chain was determined in a study of shared clonotypes between healthy human individuals. About the research overall: CD4 naive and memory got three plates each, CD8 naive two, CD8 memory one. The study's findings and limits: Non-shared clonotypes had lower generation probabilities than those shared by all four donors. Sampling covered blood only; tissue repertoires likely differ.

Only Caucasian adults living in Nashville, Tennessee made up the donor group. Concerning this clone: Its antigen is currently unknown.

Measured with immunoSEQ multiplex PCR; TCRdb has only the in-frame clones, and not every one. This sample yields millions of clones, of which approximately 92% are seen a single time; over 0.12% belongs to the top ten. The clonotype comes from a man aged 18 to 30 in good health. Sequencing was carried out using naive CD4+ T cells sorted from blood. The subset was: CD45RA+ positively selected.

The CDR3 region is CASSAGLVGYEQYF. The CDR3 DNA sequence: TGCGCCAGCAGCGCGGGACTAGTTGGCTACGAGCAGTACTTC. This chain connects TRBV5-1 to TRBJ2-7; TRBD2 matches at 8 bases. Germline CDR1 SGHRS, CDR2 YFSETQ. The CDR3 runs to 14 residues. Germline trimming cut 4 bases from V and 3 bases from J; bases unmatched to any gene: 6.